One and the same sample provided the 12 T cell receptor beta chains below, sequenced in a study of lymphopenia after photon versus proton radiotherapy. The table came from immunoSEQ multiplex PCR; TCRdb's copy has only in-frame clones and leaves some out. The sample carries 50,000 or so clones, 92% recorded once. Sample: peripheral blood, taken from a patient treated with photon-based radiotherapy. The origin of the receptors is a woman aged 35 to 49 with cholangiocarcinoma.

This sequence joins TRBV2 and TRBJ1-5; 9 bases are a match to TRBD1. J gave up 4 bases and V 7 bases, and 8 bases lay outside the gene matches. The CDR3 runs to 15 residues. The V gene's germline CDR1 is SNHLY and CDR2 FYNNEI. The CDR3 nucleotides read TGTGCCAGCAACCCCGGGACAGGGCCTAATCAGCCCCAGCATTTT. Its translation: CASNPGTGPNQPQHF.

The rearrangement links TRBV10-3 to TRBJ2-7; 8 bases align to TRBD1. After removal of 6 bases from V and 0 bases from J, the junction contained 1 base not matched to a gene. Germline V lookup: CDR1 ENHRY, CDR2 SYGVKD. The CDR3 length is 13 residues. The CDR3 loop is CAIRDRASYEQYF. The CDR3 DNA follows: TGTGCCATCAGGGACAGGGCCTCCTACGAGCAGTACTTC.

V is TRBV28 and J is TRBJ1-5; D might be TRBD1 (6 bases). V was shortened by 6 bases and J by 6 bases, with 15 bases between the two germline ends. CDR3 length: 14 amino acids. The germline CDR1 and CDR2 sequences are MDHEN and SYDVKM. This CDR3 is CASSSIQGRQPQHF. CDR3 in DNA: TGTGCCAGCAGCTCAATACAGGGTCGTCAGCCCCAGCATTTT.

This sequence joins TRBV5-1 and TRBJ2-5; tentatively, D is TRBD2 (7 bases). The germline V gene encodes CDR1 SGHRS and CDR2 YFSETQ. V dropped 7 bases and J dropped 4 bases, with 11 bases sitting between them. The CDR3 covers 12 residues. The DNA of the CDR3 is TGCGCCAGCCAAGGGGGGGCAGAGACCCAGTACTTC. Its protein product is CASQGGAETQYF. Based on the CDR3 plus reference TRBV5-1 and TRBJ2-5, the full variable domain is KAGVTQTPRYLIKTRGQQVTLSCSPISGHRSVSWYQQTPGQGLQFLFEYFSETQRNKGNFPGRFSGRQFSNSRSEMNVSTLELGDSALYLCASQGGAETQYFGPGTRLLVL.

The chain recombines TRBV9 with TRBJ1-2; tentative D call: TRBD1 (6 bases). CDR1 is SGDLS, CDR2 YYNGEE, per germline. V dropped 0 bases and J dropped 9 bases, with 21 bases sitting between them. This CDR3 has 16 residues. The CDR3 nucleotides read TGTGCCAGCAGCGTAGTTTCAGGAAGCAGGGGAGAGAGCTACACCTTC. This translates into CASSVVSGSRGESYTF.

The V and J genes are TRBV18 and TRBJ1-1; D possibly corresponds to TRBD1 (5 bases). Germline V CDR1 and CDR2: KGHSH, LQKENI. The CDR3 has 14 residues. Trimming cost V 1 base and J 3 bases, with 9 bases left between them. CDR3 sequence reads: CASSPRREDTEAFF. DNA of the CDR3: TGTGCCAGCTCACCACGCAGGGAGGACACTGAAGCTTTCTTT.

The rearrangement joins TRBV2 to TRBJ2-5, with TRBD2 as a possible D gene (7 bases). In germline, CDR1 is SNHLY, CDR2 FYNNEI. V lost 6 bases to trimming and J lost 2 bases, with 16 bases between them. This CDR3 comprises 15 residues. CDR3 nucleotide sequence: TGTGCCAGCAGGGGGGCGGGGGCCCCTCAAGAGACCCAGTACTTC. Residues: CASRGAGAPQETQYF.

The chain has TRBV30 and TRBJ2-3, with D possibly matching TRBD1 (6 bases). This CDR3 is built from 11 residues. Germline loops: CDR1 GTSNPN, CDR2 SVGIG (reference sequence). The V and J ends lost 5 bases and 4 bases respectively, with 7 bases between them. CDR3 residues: CAWGTSDTQYF. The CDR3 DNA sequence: TGTGCCTGGGGGACATCAGATACGCAGTATTTT.

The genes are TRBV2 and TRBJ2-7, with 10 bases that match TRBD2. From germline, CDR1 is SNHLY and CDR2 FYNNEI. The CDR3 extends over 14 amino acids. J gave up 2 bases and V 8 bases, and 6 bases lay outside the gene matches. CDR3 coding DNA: TGTGCCAGCGGGGTAGCGGGGGGAACCTACGAGCAGTACTTC. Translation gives CASGVAGGTYEQYF.

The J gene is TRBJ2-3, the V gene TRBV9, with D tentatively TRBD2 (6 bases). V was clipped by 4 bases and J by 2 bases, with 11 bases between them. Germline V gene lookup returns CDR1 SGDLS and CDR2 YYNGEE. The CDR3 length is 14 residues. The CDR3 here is CASSYGGYTDTQYF. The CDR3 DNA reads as TGTGCCAGCAGCTACGGGGGATACACAGATACGCAGTATTTT.

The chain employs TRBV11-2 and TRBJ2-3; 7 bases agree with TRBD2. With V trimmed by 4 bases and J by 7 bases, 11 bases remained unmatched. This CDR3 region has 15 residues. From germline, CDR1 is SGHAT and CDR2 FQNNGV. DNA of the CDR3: TGTGCCAGCAGCTCAATAGCGGGCCGGGTGAATACGCAGTATTTT. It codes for CASSSIAGRVNTQYF. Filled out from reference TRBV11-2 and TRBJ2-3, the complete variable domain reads EAGVAQSPRYKIIEKRQSVAFWCNPISGHATLYWYQQILGQGPKLLIQFQNNGVVDDSQLPKDRFSAERLKGVDSTLKIQPAKLEDSAVYLCASSSIAGRVNTQYFGPGTRLTVL.

The chain's CDR3 is CASSLEPTGSNTGELFF. The CDR3 coding sequence is TGCGCCAGCAGCTTGGAGCCTACAGGGTCGAACACCGGGGAGCTGTTTTTT. The J gene is TRBJ2-2, the V gene TRBV5-1; D perhaps matches TRBD1 (6 bases). The CDR3 loop spans 17 amino acids. Looked up from germline, CDR1 is SGHRS and CDR2 is YFSETQ. The ends were cut back, 0 bases at V and 0 bases at J, with 12 bases in the middle.